Listed here are 18 T cell receptor beta chains from one sample, sequenced in a study of blood T cell repertoires in COVID-19. Only in-frame clones appear in the TCRdb table, and some are missing; sequencing was by immunoSEQ multiplex PCR. The repertoire has over 150,000 clones, about 88% of them found once; the top ten carry approximately 2%. Sample: peripheral blood. The receptors come from a man between 18 and 29 years old who had recovered from COVID-19.

This clone was recorded once. The chain recombines TRBV5-1 with TRBJ2-7; 8 bases map to TRBD2. The CDR3 loop spans 13 amino acids. Germline CDR1 and CDR2: SGHRS and YFSETQ. After removal of 6 bases from V and 5 bases from J, the junction contained 7 bases not matched to a gene. This CDR3 reads CASNSAGGDEQYF. The CDR3 DNA reads TGCGCCAGCAACTCTGCGGGAGGCGACGAGCAGTACTTC.

The chain carries TRBV6-1 and TRBJ2-3; D may be TRBD1 (6 bases). The length of the CDR3 is 17 residues. Per germline, CDR1 MNHNS and CDR2 SASEGT. Trimming took off 4 bases at V and 2 bases at J, with 19 bases between the two ends. CDR3 sequence (DNA): TGTGCCAGCAGTGGGGGGCAGGGATCAGGTTACACAGATACGCAGTATTTT. It specifies CASSGGQGSGYTDTQYF.

The chain combines TRBV11-2 with TRBJ1-1, with 7 bases fitting TRBD1. The trim removed 5 bases at V and 5 bases at J, leaving 2 bases unmatched. CDR3 size: 12 residues. The V gene's germline CDR1 is SGHAT and CDR2 FQNNGV. CDR3 DNA sequence: TGTGCCAGCAGCCACAGGGGAACTGAAGCTTTCTTT. This translates into CASSHRGTEAFF. Based on the CDR3 plus reference TRBV11-2 and TRBJ1-1, the full variable domain is EAGVAQSPRYKIIEKRQSVAFWCNPISGHATLYWYQQILGQGPKLLIQFQNNGVVDDSQLPKDRFSAERLKGVDSTLKIQPAKLEDSAVYLCASSHRGTEAFFGQGTRLTVV.

This clone was detected only a few times. V is TRBV11-2 and J is TRBJ2-3; 8 nucleotides agree with TRBD2. The CDR3 spans 16 residues. CDR1 is SGHAT, CDR2 FQNNGV, per germline. With V trimmed by 2 bases and J by 2 bases, 6 bases remained unmatched. CDR3 in amino acids: CASSLRASGFTDTQYF. CDR3 coding DNA: TGTGCCAGCAGCTTAAGGGCTAGCGGGTTCACAGATACGCAGTATTTT.

The rearrangement uses TRBV5-4 and TRBJ2-5; 7 bases match TRBD2. There are 14 residues in the CDR3. V shed 3 bases, J shed 4 bases, and the junction held 6 bases outside the gene matches. CDR1 SGHNT and CDR2 YYREEE come from the germline V gene (reference sequence). This CDR3 reads CASSSGRERETQYF. The CDR3 nucleotides read TGTGCCAGCAGCTCGGGGCGGGAGCGAGAGACCCAGTACTTC.

The V and J genes are TRBV9 and TRBJ2-1; 8 bases agree with TRBD2. Germline values: CDR1 SGDLS, CDR2 YYNGEE. The ends lost 0 bases at V and 9 bases at J; junction bases unmatched: 11. The CDR3 covers 16 residues. CDR3 residues: CASSVEPAGADGEQFF. CDR3 bases: TGTGCCAGCAGCGTAGAACCAGCGGGAGCGGACGGTGAGCAGTTCTTC.

The chain recombines TRBV28 with TRBJ2-7; TRBD1 matches at 7 bases. The CDR3 extends over 13 amino acids. V was clipped by 5 bases and J by 3 bases; unmatched bases: 4. The germline CDR1 and CDR2 sequences are MDHEN and SYDVKM. Here the CDR3 reads CASSLRQGYEQYF. The CDR3 DNA is TGTGCCAGCAGTCTAAGACAGGGCTACGAGCAGTACTTC.

The rearrangement uses TRBV28 and TRBJ2-7; 8 bases are shared with TRBD2. Germline CDR1 and CDR2: MDHEN and SYDVKM. The trim removed 10 bases at V and 3 bases at J, leaving 14 bases unmatched. This CDR3 has 15 amino acids. The DNA of the CDR3 is TGTGCCACCCGGGGGGGCGGGACGTCAGACTACGAGCAGTACTTC. Translated, it gives CATRGGGTSDYEQYF.

The chain carries TRBV24-1 and TRBJ2-2, with D possibly being TRBD1 (7 bases). CDR3 length: 17 residues. CDR1 is KGHDR and CDR2 is SFDVKD in the germline V gene. V was cut by 4 bases and J by 5 bases, with 19 bases left in between. CDR3 DNA: TGTGCCACCAGTGAAAGACAGGGTAGCGGAAGAACCGGGGAGCTGTTTTTT. Its protein is CATSERQGSGRTGELFF.

This chain connects TRBV4-1 to TRBJ2-5, with D possibly TRBD2 on 6 matching bases. Between the trimmed V and J ends, which lost 6 bases and 5 bases, there was a span of 16 bases. The CDR3 is 14 residues long. Germline V gives CDR1 MGHRA, CDR2 YSYEKL. CDR3 in amino acids: CASRLQGGGETQYF. The CDR3 coding sequence is TGCGCCAGCAGGTTGCAGGGAGGAGGGGAGACCCAGTACTTC.

The chain uses TRBV12-3 or TRBV12-4 and TRBJ2-3, with D perhaps matching TRBD2 (5 bases). V lost 8 bases to trimming and J lost 8 bases, with 14 bases between them. The CDR3 is made up of 12 amino acids. The CDR3 is CASRERRGTQYF. Written as DNA, the CDR3 is TGTGCCAGCCGGGAACGCCGAGGTACGCAGTATTTT.

The rearrangement uses TRBV5-1 and TRBJ1-6; D unresolved. The CDR3 contains 14 residues. The V gene lost 4 bases and the J gene lost 6 bases, with 11 bases spanning the gap. Germline V gene sequence: CDR1 SGHRS, CDR2 YFSETQ. The CDR3 DNA reads as TGCGCCAGCAGCATAGAACGGGTTAATTCACCCCTCCACTTT. Protein: CASSIERVNSPLHF.

This chain uses TRBV5-1 with TRBJ2-7; the match to TRBD2 covers 13 bases. V lost 5 bases to trimming and J lost 7 bases; unmatched junction nucleotides: 12. Germline CDR1 reads SGHRS; CDR2 reads YFSETQ. This CDR3 is 16 amino acids long. The CDR3 DNA reads as TGCGCCAGCAGTCCGACTAGCGGGAGGCTGCGGGAAGAGCAGTACTTC. Amino acid sequence: CASSPTSGRLREEQYF.

The V call is TRBV7-9, the J call TRBJ1-1; 8 bases are a match to TRBD1. V was clipped by 0 bases and J by 7 bases; unmatched bases: 4. Germline loops: CDR1 SEHNR, CDR2 FQNEAQ (reference sequence). This CDR3 contains 14 residues. The CDR3 region is CASSLAHRGNEAFF. CDR3 DNA: TGTGCCAGCAGCTTAGCGCACAGGGGGAATGAAGCTTTCTTT.

The chain recombines TRBV2 with TRBJ2-3, with TRBD2 identical over 11 bases. Germline loops: CDR1 SNHLY, CDR2 FYNNEI. CDR3 length equals 17 residues. J was trimmed by 4 bases and V by 4 bases; bases with no gene match: 10. The CDR3 sequence: CASSVNLAGGGSDTQYF. In nucleotides, the CDR3 is TGTGCCAGCAGTGTAAACTTAGCGGGAGGGGGATCAGATACGCAGTATTTT.

This sequence joins TRBV19 and TRBJ2-3, with D possibly TRBD1 on 5 matching bases. From germline, CDR1 is LNHDA and CDR2 SQIVND (reference sequence). Between the trimmed V and J ends, which lost 6 bases and 1 base, there was a span of 23 bases. The CDR3 is 18 amino acids. DNA of the CDR3: TGTGCCAGTAGCAAAACGACCCGACAGTATCTCGGCACAGATACGCAGTATTTT. Its translation is CASSKTTRQYLGTDTQYF. The entire variable domain, with the rest obtained from reference TRBV19 and TRBJ2-3, is as follows: DGGITQSPKYLFRKEGQNVTLSCEQNLNHDAMYWYRQDPGQGLRLIYYSQIVNDFQKGDIAEGYSVSREKKESFPLTVTSAQKNPTAFYLCASSKTTRQYLGTDTQYFGPGTRLTVL.

The chain couples TRBV3-1 (or the pseudogene TRBV3-2) to TRBJ2-2, with 10 bases matching TRBD1. The CDR3 runs to 16 residues. Germline CDR1 is LGHDT and CDR2 is YNNKEL (reference sequence). V was pared by 1 base and J by 6 bases, with 5 bases of the junction left unmatched. The CDR3 DNA sequence: TGTGCCAGCAGCCAAGGGGACAGGGGAAGGGCCGGGGAGCTGTTTTTT. Protein product: CASSQGDRGRAGELFF.

The chain is built from TRBV4-3 and TRBJ2-5; 14 nucleotides align to TRBD2. CDR3 length: 18 amino acids. Germline CDR1 reads LGHNA; CDR2 reads YSLEER. V dropped 1 base and J dropped 4; count of bases not matched to a gene: 8. CDR3 in DNA: TGCGCCAGCAGCCAAGGCTACGGGACTAGCGGGAGAATAGAGACCCAGTACTTC. Amino acid sequence: CASSQGYGTSGRIETQYF.